A selection of T cell receptor beta chains follows, all from one sample in a study of OX40 agonist ivuxolimab in advanced cancers. The assay was immunoSEQ multiplex PCR, and TCRdb's table has in-frame clones only and misses some. The sample carries about 60,000 clones, roughly 87% recorded once. The specimen comprised CD4+ or CD8+ T cells sorted from blood, sampled in a trial of the OX40 agonist ivuxolimab. These receptor sequences come from an adult with an advanced solid tumor such as melanoma, head and neck, liver or kidney cancer. Each CDR3 is given with its conserved first and last residue. D genes are given only for firm matches. Some rows have no size entry. The others give once, few or many, or a class for an expanded clone.

TRBV5-1	TRBJ2-1	16	NA	TRBD2	CASSLVLAGGYNEQFF	TGCGCCAGCAGCTTGGTGTTAGCGGGAGGGTACAATGAGCAGTTCTTC
TRBV14	TRBJ2-2	19	once	TRBD2	CASSHRYLFGAGDLGELFF	TGTGCCAGCAGCCATAGGTACCTTTTCGGAGCGGGGGACCTCGGGGAGCTGTTTTTT
TRBV7-3	TRBJ2-7	13	NA	NA	CASSEVFPGEQYF	TGTGCCAGCAGCGAGGTTTTTCCGGGCGAGCAGTACTTC
TRBV5-1	TRBJ2-7	15	NA	NA	CASSFLQRSSYEQYF	TGCGCCAGCAGCTTCTTACAGAGGAGCTCCTACGAGCAGTACTTC
TRBV27	TRBJ2-7	15	NA	TRBD2	CASSPLAGERHEQYF	TGTGCCAGCAGTCCGCTGGCGGGAGAAAGGCACGAGCAGTACTTC
TRBV27	TRBJ2-1	13	NA	TRBD2	CASRLAGDYEQFF	TGTGCCAGCAGACTAGCGGGAGATTATGAGCAGTTCTTC
TRBV19	TRBJ2-7	12	NA	TRBD1	CASRQGDYEQSF	TGTGCCAGTCGACAGGGGGACTACGAGCAGTCCTTC
TRBV7-9	TRBJ2-1	14	few	NA	CASSVSGANNEQFF	TGTGCCAGCAGCGTATCCGGGGCTAACAATGAGCAGTTCTTC
TRBV10-1	TRBJ2-3	14	NA	NA	CASSESSYPDTQYF	TGCGCCAGCAGTGAGTCCTCTTACCCAGATACGCAGTATTTT
TRBV6-6	TRBJ2-5	13	NA	NA	CASRYRGQETQYF	TGTGCCAGCAGGTATAGGGGCCAAGAGACCCAGTACTTC
TRBV29-1	TRBJ2-7	13	few	NA	CSVVGASAYEQYF	TGCAGCGTTGTAGGCGCTAGCGCTTACGAGCAGTACTTC
TRBV7-2	TRBJ2-3	13	NA	NA	CASSHRATDTQYF	TGTGCCAGCAGCCACCGGGCCACGGATACGCAGTATTTT
TRBV6-6	TRBJ2-7	15	NA	NA	CASRGAAGASYEQYF	TGTGCCAGCAGGGGGGCGGCAGGGGCTTCCTACGAGCAGTACTTC
TRBV19	TRBJ2-6	18	NA	NA	CATPRIRRELSGANVLTF	TGTGCCACCCCGCGAATTCGGAGGGAACTCTCTGGGGCCAACGTCCTGACTTTC
TRBV6-1	TRBJ1-4	12	NA	NA	CASSGRNEKLFF	TGTGCCAGCAGCGGGCGTAATGAAAAACTGTTTTTT
TRBV15	TRBJ1-5	14	NA	TRBD1	CATSRATGVQPQHF	TGTGCCACCAGCAGAGCCACAGGGGTTCAGCCCCAGCATTTT
TRBV6-1	TRBJ2-5	14	once	NA	CASSEVTGQETQYF	TGTGCCAGCAGTGAAGTCACGGGCCAAGAGACCCAGTACTTC
TRBV7-3	TRBJ2-7	14	NA	NA	CASSMDASSYEQYF	TGTGCCAGCAGTATGGACGCTAGCTCCTACGAGCAGTACTTC
TRBV7-6	TRBJ2-1	14	NA	NA	CASSFQHSYNEQFF	TGTGCCAGCAGCTTCCAGCACTCCTACAATGAGCAGTTCTTC
TRBV29-1	TRBJ2-5	12	NA	NA	CSVGQIGETQYF	TGCAGCGTTGGCCAGATTGGAGAGACCCAGTACTTC
TRBV18	TRBJ2-3	15	few	TRBD1	CASSPISQGPDTQYF	TGTGCCAGCTCACCAATCTCACAGGGGCCAGATACGCAGTATTTT
TRBV7-2	TRBJ1-3	16	few	NA	CASSLSLGGGGNTIYF	TGTGCCAGCAGCTTAAGTTTAGGGGGTGGTGGAAACACCATATATTTT
TRBV6-5	TRBJ2-1	13	NA	NA	CASSYQVPGEQFF	TGTGCCAGCAGTTATCAGGTGCCTGGTGAGCAGTTCTTC
TRBV4-1	TRBJ1-2	16	NA	NA	CASSPREGGANYGYTF	TGCGCCAGCAGCCCTAGAGAGGGAGGGGCTAACTATGGCTACACCTTC
TRBV6-1	TRBJ2-7	11	NA	NA	CASSVGAEQYF	TGTGCCAGCAGTGTAGGAGCCGAGCAGTACTTC